This TCR beta chain comes out of a study of neoadjuvant nivolumab and ipilimumab in lung cancer. Notes on the study in general: Pretherapy blood TCR richness correlated positively with resected tumor richness. From pretherapy to surgery, tumor richness and clonality rose with dual therapy.

The V segment lost 5 bases and the J segment 6 bases; nucleotides outside the gene matches: 13. Germline lookup yields CDR1 SGHTA and CDR2 FQGNSA. This CDR3 is built from 15 residues. On this clone: The target antigen is unknown.

Method: immunoSEQ multiplex PCR; TCRdb's copy keeps in-frame clones and lacks some. Of more than 10,000 clones listed, approximately 96% are singletons. Source: peripheral blood, taken after neoadjuvant nivolumab, alone or with ipilimumab, at or shortly before surgery. This receptor was taken from an adult with non-small cell lung cancer. The V gene is TRBV7-2, the J gene TRBJ2-7; 7 positions agree with TRBD1. The CDR3 here is CASSRSTGENLEQYF. CDR3 in DNA: TGTGCCAGCAGCCGATCAACAGGGGAGAACCTCGAGCAGTACTTC.